This T cell receptor beta chain is from a study of response to subunit inactivated influenza vaccine. Whole-study findings and limits: Authors suggested seasonal influenza vaccinations each recruit few new T cells.

Regarding this clonotype: What it binds is not known.

Per the germline V gene, CDR1 is SGHAT and CDR2 is FQNNGV. This CDR3 comprises 14 residues. V dropped 2 bases and J dropped 6 bases, with 8 bases sitting between them. From the RT-PCR reads, TCRdb called clonotypes with MiXCR, one entry per CDR3 protein. The table shows around 580,000 distinct CDR3 sequences, with around 15% occurring only once. This chain uses TRBV11-2 with TRBJ1-6; D is unclear. The sequenced sample was PBMCs from blood, obtained 12 days after vaccination. The receptor was isolated from a man aged 45-65 years who received an inactivated influenza vaccine. Here the CDR3 DNA reads TGTGCCAGCAGCTTACTATCGCGTAATTCACCCCTCCACTTT. It codes for CASSLLSRNSPLHF.